This T cell receptor (beta chain) was profiled in a study of CD8+ T cells in alopecia areata. Sequencing relied on a cDNA template that was reverse transcribed from extracted RNA. Clones were sequenced by immunoSEQ multiplex PCR, and TCRdb holds only the in-frame ones, with some missing. Here the sample spans more than 90,000 clones, almost 60% being singletons. Study-level findings and limits: The study found tofacitinib significantly decreased scalp clonality and expanded CD8+ clones among the top 100. Lesional scalp exceeded normal scalp in clonality, especially in alopecia totalis/universalis.

This clone turned up a few times. Its antigen is still unknown. The treatment here: oral pan-JAK inhibitor, 5-10 mg twice daily. Individuals with alopecia areata gave both lesional scalp punch biopsies and peripheral blood for collection. Sorting separated CD4+ and CD8+ T cells out of PBMCs. This TCR was recovered from a human donor with alopecia areata. Sequenced here: CD8+ T cells sorted from blood, sampled between weeks 55 and 70, from a patient treated with tofacitinib.

This chain's CDR3 is CASSLSGGGDTQYF. DNA of the CDR3: TGTGCCAGCAGTTTATCGGGGGGCGGCGATACGCAGTATTTT. The V and J genes are TRBV27 and TRBJ2-3; D might be TRBD1 or TRBD2, each matching 6 bases. Germline lookup yields CDR1 MNHEY and CDR2 SMNVEV (reference sequence). The CDR3 is 14 residues long. V shed 0 bases and J shed 6 bases, with 10 bases lying between them.